This T cell receptor beta chain comes out of a study of STAT3 mutations in large granular lymphocyte leukemia. Study-wide findings and caveats: All newly emerging clones after therapy were STAT3 wild type. Every T-LGLL patient had at least one immunodominant TCRbeta clonotype.

Sequencing used immunoSEQ multiplex PCR; TCRdb keeps in-frame clones, though not all of them. This table holds 30,000 to 35,000 clones, about 80% found once. J gave up 6 bases and V 0 bases, and 10 bases lay outside the gene matches. The CDR3 is 17 residues long. Germline CDR1 is KGHSH and CDR2 is LQKENI. A word on this clone: Its specificity is not known.

V gene TRBV18 combines with J gene TRBJ1-5, with 8 bases lining up with TRBD1. What was sequenced was peripheral blood mononuclear cells. The sequence came from a woman between 50 and 59 years old with T-cell large granular lymphocyte leukemia. Some clones in this sample may be carry-over from other donors' samples. In DNA form, the CDR3 reads TGTGCCAGCTCACCACCGTTCGGACAGGGTGGTTTTCAGCCCCAGCATTTT. Its translation: CASSPPFGQGGFQPQHF.